A single TCR beta chain is shown here with its context. In the same sample, other DNA sequences code for this CDR3. Cells designated naive CD8 were CD45RO-negative and were positively selected for CCR7, with terminally differentiated effector memory CD45RA+ cells excluded. The study drew its donors from healthy HIV-negative adults without recent acute infections or vaccinations. This sample is drawn from a study of shared clonotypes between healthy human individuals. Assay: immunoSEQ multiplex PCR; the TCRdb copy retains only in-frame clones and omits some. The sample holds some 2 million clones, 85% to 95% seen once. Material: naive CD8+ T cells sorted from blood. This receptor was identified in a man between 18 and 29 years old in good health.

Written as DNA, the CDR3 is TGTGCCAGCAGCTCCGTGGGAAGCTCCTACGAGCAGTACTTC. Protein: CASSSVGSSYEQYF. This rearrangement joins TRBV7-9 to TRBJ2-7, with D unresolved. V shed 4 bases and J shed 0 bases, with 10 bases lying between them. The CDR3 totals 14 residues. Germline CDR1 is SEHNR and CDR2 is FQNEAQ (reference sequence).